This T cell receptor beta chain stems from a study of T cells after yellow fever vaccination. General study results and limits: Weaker, the secondary response peaked sooner, at day 5 versus 15.

This clonotype was picked up many times. Its antigen is undetermined. TCRdb passed the 5' RACE reads through MiXCR, listing each CDR3 protein once. The sample holds a few hundred thousand distinct CDR3 sequences, around 4% seen once. Germline CDR1 is SGHTA and CDR2 is FQGNSA. With V trimmed by 5 bases and J by 5 bases, 1 base remained unmatched. The CDR3 loop spans 12 amino acids. The TCR originated in a man in his late teens or twenties who received the YFV17D yellow fever vaccine. Sequenced here: PBMCs, sampled on the day of the yellow fever booster vaccination. The chain couples TRBV7-2 to TRBJ2-5; 8 bases line up with TRBD1. CDR3 residues: CASSRTGETQYF. CDR3 coding DNA: TGTGCCAGCAGCCGGACAGGGGAGACCCAGTACTTC.